This TCR beta chain was identified during a study of graft-versus-host responses after intestinal transplantation. Study details: All recipients were given anti-thymocyte globulin induction, and tacrolimus and steroids were then administered for three to four years. General study results and limits: Circulating GvH clones peaking coincided with falling HvG clones soon after transplant. Graft-donor T cell macrochimerism coincided with high graft-versus-host to host-versus-graft clonal ratios in allografts.

Turning to this clone: Its antigen remains unidentified. This sample includes further DNA sequences coding for the same CDR3.

Using immunoSEQ multiplex PCR, the repertoire was profiled, and TCRdb retains in-frame clones only, with some absent. The data contain about 98,000 clones, roughly 82% of them seen just once; the ten biggest clones take up more than 1.4%. Germline V gives CDR1 SQVTM, CDR2 ANQGSEA. The CDR3 is 16 residues long. Trimming took 1 base from V and 4 from J; bases not matched to a gene: 11. This chain joins TRBV29-1 and TRBJ1-2; the match to TRBD1 covers 8 bases. Sequencing was performed on PBMCs, taken 255 days after intestinal transplant. The sequence was obtained from a human patient who received an intestinal transplant, so some T cells may come from the graft donor. The CDR3 coding sequence is TGCAGCGTTGAAGGGCGGGCAGGGGGCCTCGTCTATGGCTACACCTTC. Amino acids: CSVEGRAGGLVYGYTF. Full variable domain (remainder filled in from reference TRBV29-1 and TRBJ1-2): SAVISQKPSRDICQRGTSLTIQCQVDSQVTMMFWYRQQPGQSLTLIATANQGSEATYESGFVIDKFPISRPNLTFSTLTVSNMSPEDSSIYLCSVEGRAGGLVYGYTFGSGTRLTVV.